The TCR beta chain described here comes from a study of control samples from healthy donors and cancer patients. Sequenced by immunoSEQ multiplex PCR; TCRdb stores in-frame clones only, minus some. This table holds 100,000 or so clones, about 79% found once. In this sample, this clone turned up once. The germline V and J ends were trimmed by 1 base and 7 bases, with 18 bases remaining between them. There are 16 residues in the CDR3. The germline gives CDR1 SGHRS, CDR2 YFSETQ. V and J are TRBV5-1 and TRBJ2-1; D may be TRBD2 (6 bases). The sequenced sample consisted of blood. The clonotype originates from a young woman in good health. The CDR3 loop is CASSLFHSGQVNEQFF. The DNA of the CDR3 is TGCGCCAGCAGCTTGTTTCATAGCGGCCAGGTTAATGAGCAGTTCTTC.